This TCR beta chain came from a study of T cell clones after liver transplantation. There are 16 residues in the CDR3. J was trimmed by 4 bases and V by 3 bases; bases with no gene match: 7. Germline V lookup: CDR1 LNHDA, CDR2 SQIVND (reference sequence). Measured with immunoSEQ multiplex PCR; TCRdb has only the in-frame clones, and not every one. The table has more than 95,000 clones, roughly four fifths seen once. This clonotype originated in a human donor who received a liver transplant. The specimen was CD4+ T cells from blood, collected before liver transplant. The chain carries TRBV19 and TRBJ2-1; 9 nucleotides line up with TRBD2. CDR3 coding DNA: TGTGCCAGTAGTATGAATAGCGGGGGTCGGTACAATGAGCAGTTCTTC. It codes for CASSMNSGGRYNEQFF. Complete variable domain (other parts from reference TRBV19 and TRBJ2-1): DGGITQSPKYLFRKEGQNVTLSCEQNLNHDAMYWYRQDPGQGLRLIYYSQIVNDFQKGDIAEGYSVSREKKESFPLTVTSAQKNPTAFYLCASSMNSGGRYNEQFFGPGTRLTVL.